A single sample is the source of the 20 T cell receptor beta chains below, sequenced in a study of blood T cell repertoires in COVID-19. The data were produced by immunoSEQ multiplex PCR, yet TCRdb's version contains in-frame clones alone and is incomplete. The sample lists under 20,000 clones, around 92% seen once, with 5.5% to 6% in the top ten. The sample taken for sequencing was peripheral blood. These receptors all stem from a human donor in a cohort sampled during active COVID-19.

The V and J genes are TRBV7-6 and TRBJ2-3; 9 bases are shared with TRBD2. This CDR3 is 16 amino acids long. V was pared by 4 bases and J by 0 bases, with 5 bases of the junction left unmatched. Germline V lookup: CDR1 SGHVS, CDR2 FNYEAQ. The CDR3 nucleotides read TGTGCCAGCAGCTCGACTAGCGGATGGAGCACAGATACGCAGTATTTT. Protein sequence: CASSSTSGWSTDTQYF.

In its sample, this clone was seen a few times. The J gene is TRBJ2-7, the V gene TRBV7-9; 13 bases are shared with TRBD2. This CDR3 spans 14 amino acids. V trimming: 8 bases; J trimming: 2 bases; junction bases outside the gene matches: 3. CDR1 SEHNR and CDR2 FQNEAQ come from the germline V gene (reference sequence). The DNA for the CDR3 is TGTGCCAGCCGGACTAGCGGGGGACCCTACGAGCAGTACTTC. Translated, it gives CASRTSGGPYEQYF.

The chain couples TRBV27 to TRBJ2-3; 8 bases map to TRBD2. Germline V gene data show CDR1 as MNHEY and CDR2 as SMNVEV (reference sequence). This CDR3 is built from 17 residues. After removal of 4 bases from V and 2 bases from J, the junction contained 11 bases not matched to a gene. The CDR3 DNA is TGTGCCAGCAGTTCATTCAGCCCCGGGAGGGACACAGATACGCAGTATTTT. Translated: CASSSFSPGRDTDTQYF.

This clone was observed a handful of times. The rearrangement joins TRBV27 to TRBJ2-3, with TRBD2 matching 9 bases. Unmatched junction bases numbered 2, after V lost 5 bases and J lost 2 bases. The germline V gene has CDR1 MNHEY and CDR2 SMNVEV (reference sequence). There are 14 residues in the CDR3. The chain's CDR3 is CASSLGLATDTQYF. CDR3 DNA: TGTGCCAGCAGTCTGGGACTAGCCACAGATACGCAGTATTTT.

The V gene is TRBV5-1, the J gene TRBJ2-7; 13 bases are a match to TRBD2. With V trimmed by 2 bases and J by 2 bases, 7 bases remained unmatched. The CDR3 is made up of 17 amino acids. The germline gives CDR1 SGHRS, CDR2 YFSETQ. The CDR3 DNA reads as TGCGCCAGCAGCTTACGGACTAGCGGGAGTCAACCCTACGAGCAGTACTTC. Protein: CASSLRTSGSQPYEQYF.

CDR3 nucleotide sequence: TGTGCCAGCAGCTTAGTATCGGGCGGACTGCGGGAAGAGACCCAGTACTTC. Its translation is CASSLVSGGLREETQYF. V usage is TRBV11-2 and J usage is TRBJ2-5, with D maybe TRBD2 (5 bases). Trimming removed 1 base at V and 3 bases at J, with 18 bases between. This CDR3 region has 17 residues. CDR1 SGHAT and CDR2 FQNNGV come from the germline V gene.

The chain is built from TRBV28 and TRBJ2-5; D perhaps matches TRBD2 (5 bases). Trimming removed 6 bases from V and 7 bases from J, with 9 bases in between. CDR3 length equals 11 residues. Germline loops: CDR1 MDHEN, CDR2 SYDVKM. As DNA, the CDR3 is TGTGCCAGCAGCCTACGGGGGACCCAGTACTTC. Its protein product is CASSLRGTQYF.

J is TRBJ2-5 and V is TRBV7-9, with a weak D call TRBD1 (6 bases). Germline assignment: CDR1 SEHNR and CDR2 FQNEAQ (reference sequence). The CDR3 is 15 residues long. Trimming pared 2 bases from V and 5 bases from J, leaving 15 bases between. CDR3 nucleotides: TGTGCCAGCAGCTTACAGTCAGGGGTGTTGGAGACCCAGTACTTC. It encodes CASSLQSGVLETQYF. Full variable domain (rest looked up from reference TRBV7-9 and TRBJ2-5): DTGVSQNPRHKITKRGQNVTFRCDPISEHNRLYWYRQTLGQGPEFLTYFQNEAQLEKSRLLSDRFSAERPKGSFSTLEIQRTEQGDSAMYLCASSLQSGVLETQYFGPGTRLLVL.

This clone has a single count. The rearrangement links TRBV11-3 to TRBJ2-1, with 7 bases aligning to TRBD2. The CDR3 has 13 amino acids. Losses at the gene ends were 1 base for V and 9 bases for J; bases not matched to a gene: 3. Germline V gene lookup returns CDR1 SGHNT and CDR2 YENEEA. CDR3 in amino acids: CASSLGGRAEQFF. Written as DNA, the CDR3 is TGTGCCAGCAGCTTAGGGGGGAGGGCTGAGCAGTTCTTC.

This chain uses TRBV9 with TRBJ1-2; D remains ambiguous. Trimming removed 0 bases at V and 4 bases at J, with 7 bases between. CDR3 size: 13 residues. CDR1 and CDR2 (germline): SGDLS, YYNGEE. In DNA, the CDR3 is TGTGCCAGCAGCGTAGTCTCCGGCTATGGCTACACCTTC. Translated: CASSVVSGYGYTF.

The genes are TRBV2 and TRBJ1-5, with 9 bases fitting TRBD1. Germline trimming cut 4 bases from V and 5 bases from J; bases unmatched to any gene: 9. The CDR3 is 16 residues long. The germline gives CDR1 SNHLY, CDR2 FYNNEI. This CDR3 reads CASSVPGQGWDQPQHF. CDR3 nucleotide sequence: TGTGCCAGCAGTGTGCCGGGACAGGGTTGGGATCAGCCCCAGCATTTT.

The V gene is TRBV15, the J gene TRBJ1-6; D is unresolved. CDR1 is LNHNV and CDR2 is YYDKDF in the germline V gene (reference sequence). The ends were cut back, 0 bases at V and 9 bases at J, with 9 bases in the middle. CDR3 length equals 14 residues. The CDR3 nucleotides read TGTGCCACCAGCAGAGATTTTTCCTCTTCACCCCTCCACTTT. Protein: CATSRDFSSSPLHF.

The V call is TRBV5-1, the J call TRBJ1-3, with a tentative D call TRBD1 (5 bases). This CDR3 is built from 16 residues. Trimming removed 2 bases from V and 0 bases from J, with 12 bases in between. The germline gives CDR1 SGHRS, CDR2 YFSETQ. The CDR3 DNA sequence: TGCGCCAGCAGCTTACGGCAGGGCCCCTCTGGAAACACCATATATTTT. This encodes CASSLRQGPSGNTIYF.

V gene TRBV5-8 combines with J gene TRBJ2-2, with TRBD2 as a possible D gene (6 bases). This CDR3 has 18 residues. From germline, CDR1 is SGHTS and CDR2 YDEGEE. Trimming took off 4 bases at V and 0 bases at J, with 19 bases between the two ends. The CDR3: CASSRTVTRDSNTGELFF. The CDR3 coding sequence is TGTGCCAGCAGCCGAACAGTGACTCGGGACTCGAACACCGGGGAGCTGTTTTTT.

The rearrangement links TRBV5-5 to TRBJ2-1; 7 positions agree with TRBD1. Germline CDR1 reads SGHKS; CDR2 reads YYEKEE (reference sequence). Germline trimming cut 0 bases from V and 2 bases from J; bases unmatched to any gene: 2. The CDR3 is made up of 15 amino acids. The CDR3 nucleotides read TGTGCCAGCAGCTTGGGCCAGGGGGCCTACAATGAGCAGTTCTTC. This codes for CASSLGQGAYNEQFF.

The chain couples TRBV4-2 to TRBJ1-3; D is undetermined. The germline V gene encodes CDR1 LGHNA and CDR2 YNFKEQ. V dropped 1 base and J dropped 8 bases, with 12 bases sitting between them. The CDR3 covers 14 residues. The CDR3 DNA reads TGTGCCAGCAGCCAAGGAGACATGAGCCACACCATATATTTT. Translated, it gives CASSQGDMSHTIYF.

This clone was detected only a few times. The J gene is TRBJ2-7, the V gene TRBV9; TRBD1 agrees at 7 bases. The trim removed 0 bases at V and 7 bases at J, leaving 7 bases unmatched. Germline CDR1 and CDR2: SGDLS and YYNGEE. The CDR3 is 14 residues long. CDR3 sequence: CASSVGKGAQEQYF. The CDR3 region has the DNA TGTGCCAGCAGCGTAGGGAAGGGGGCGCAGGAGCAGTACTTC.

The CDR3 sequence: CASSYLRLGDQPQHF. CDR3 in DNA: TGTGCCAGCAGTTACCTTCGGTTAGGGGATCAGCCCCAGCATTTT. This sequence joins TRBV6-2 or TRBV6-3 and TRBJ1-5, with a possible D match to TRBD1 (5 bases). The CDR3 loop spans 15 amino acids. Trimming removed 2 bases from V and 5 bases from J, with 13 bases in between. Germline V lookup: CDR1 MNHEY, CDR2 SVGEGT.

This chain links TRBV5-5 with TRBJ2-7; D not resolved. The CDR3 extends over 17 amino acids. Germline lookup yields CDR1 SGHKS and CDR2 YYEKEE (reference sequence). V dropped 0 bases and J dropped 1 base, with 17 bases sitting between them. The DNA for the CDR3 is TGTGCCAGCAGCTTGGCCTCCTTCGCGGTATCTTCCTACGAGCAGTACTTC. Translating gives CASSLASFAVSSYEQYF. Full variable domain (missing parts from reference TRBV5-5 and TRBJ2-7): DAGVTQSPTHLIKTRGQQVTLRCSPISGHKSVSWYQQVLGQGPQFIFQYYEKEERGRGNFPDRFSARQFPNYSSELNVNALLLGDSALYLCASSLASFAVSSYEQYFGPGTRLTVT.

The chain employs TRBV2 and TRBJ1-1; possible D gene TRBD1, 5 bases. The CDR3 is made up of 15 amino acids. Germline values: CDR1 SNHLY, CDR2 FYNNEI. V was pared by 7 bases and J by 1 base, with 16 bases between. The CDR3 sequence is CASTWGRTGNTEAFF. The CDR3 region has the DNA TGTGCCAGCACCTGGGGCCGCACAGGGAACACTGAAGCTTTCTTT.